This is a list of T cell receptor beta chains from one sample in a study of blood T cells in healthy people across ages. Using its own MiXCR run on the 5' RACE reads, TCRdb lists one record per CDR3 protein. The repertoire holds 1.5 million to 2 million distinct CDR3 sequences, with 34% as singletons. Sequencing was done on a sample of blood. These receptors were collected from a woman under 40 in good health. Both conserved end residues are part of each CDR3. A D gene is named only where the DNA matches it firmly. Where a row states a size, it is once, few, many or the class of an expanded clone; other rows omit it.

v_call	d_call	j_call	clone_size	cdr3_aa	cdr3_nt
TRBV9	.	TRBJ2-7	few	CASSVGTLRYEQYF	TGTGCCAGCAGCGTAGGAACATTACGCTACGAGCAGTACTTC
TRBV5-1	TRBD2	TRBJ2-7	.	CASSLALAGAAYEQYF	TGCGCCAGCAGCTTGGCCCTAGCGGGAGCGGCCTACGAGCAGTACTTC
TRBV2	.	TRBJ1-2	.	CASSEEVGYGYTF	TGTGCCAGCAGTGAAGAAGTGGGGTATGGCTACACCTTC
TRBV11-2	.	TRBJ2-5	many	CASSLASSETQYF	TGTGCCAGCAGCCTAGCGAGCTCAGAGACCCAGTACTTC
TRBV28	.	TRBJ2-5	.	CASTFRAPSAETQYF	TGTGCCAGCACCTTCCGGGCCCCCTCTGCTGAGACCCAGTACTTC
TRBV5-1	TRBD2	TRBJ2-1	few	CASSLGLAGGPGYNEQFF	TGCGCCAGCAGCTTGGGACTAGCGGGAGGGCCGGGGTACAATGAGCAGTTCTTC
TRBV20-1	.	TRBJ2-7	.	CSARRSNYEQYF	TGCAGTGCTAGAAGGAGTAACTACGAGCAGTACTTC
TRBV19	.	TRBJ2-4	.	CASSQGPLGNIQYF	TGTGCCAGTAGTCAAGGACCCCTTGGAAACATTCAGTACTTC
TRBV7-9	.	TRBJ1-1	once	CASSAGTDEAFF	TGTGCCAGCAGCGCCGGGACTGATGAAGCTTTCTTT
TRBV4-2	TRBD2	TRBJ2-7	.	CASSQERLAVKYEQYF	TGTGCCAGCAGCCAAGAACGTCTAGCGGTCAAATACGAGCAGTACTTC
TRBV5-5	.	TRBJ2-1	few	CASSLRENFYNEQFF	TGTGCCAGCAGCTTGCGGGAGAACTTCTACAATGAGCAGTTCTTC
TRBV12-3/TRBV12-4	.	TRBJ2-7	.	CASSFRGGGEQYF	TGTGCCAGCAGTTTCAGGGGAGGTGGGGAGCAGTACTTC
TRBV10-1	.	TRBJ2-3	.	CASSGSGSGWAQYF	TGCGCCAGCAGTGGGTCTGGGAGCGGGTGGGCGCAGTATTTT
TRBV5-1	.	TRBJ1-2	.	CASSLEGKGGYTF	TGCGCCAGCAGCTTGGAAGGGAAGGGCGGCTACACCTTC
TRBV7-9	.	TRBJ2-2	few	CASSPYRDTGELFF	TGTGCCAGCAGCCCCTACCGAGACACCGGGGAGCTGTTTTTT
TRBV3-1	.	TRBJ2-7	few	CASSGTGSGDEQYF	TGTGCCAGCAGCGGGACGGGTTCAGGAGACGAGCAGTACTTC
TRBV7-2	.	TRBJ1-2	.	CASSWGPTAGNYGYTF	TGTGCCAGCAGCTGGGGGCCGACAGCGGGGAACTATGGCTACACCTTC
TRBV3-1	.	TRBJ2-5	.	CASTPRFTREPQYF	TGTGCCAGCACCCCTCGATTTACAAGAGAGCCCCAGTACTTC
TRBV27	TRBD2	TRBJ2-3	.	CASTLSPGLENTDTQYF	TGTGCCAGCACCCTCTCACCGGGACTAGAAAACACAGATACGCAGTATTTT
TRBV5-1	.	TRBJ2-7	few	CASSVSGGIAYEQYF	TGCGCCAGCAGCGTCTCAGGGGGGATTGCCTACGAGCAGTACTTC
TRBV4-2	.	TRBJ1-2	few	CASSQDIGSTNYGYTF	TGTGCCAGCAGCCAAGATATTGGATCTACTAACTATGGCTACACCTTC
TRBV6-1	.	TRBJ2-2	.	CASSEVWVHTGELFF	TGTGCCAGCAGTGAAGTCTGGGTTCACACCGGGGAGCTGTTTTTT